Presented here are 27 T cell receptor beta chains from one specimen sequenced in a study of blood T cell repertoires in COVID-19 (dated by TCRdb to between 2020 and 2021). Libraries were made using the immunoSEQ multiplex PCR assay. TCRdb retrieved this table from immuneACCESS and kept in-frame rearrangements only. Not all clones are present; in checked studies, unresolved V genes account for under half, and no reason is known for the remainder. The sample contains approximately 230,000 clones, around nine tenths of them found a single time. The ten largest clones add up to over 4% of the sample. Sequencing was carried out using PBMCs or T cells enriched from blood (not recorded which). The origin of the receptors is a young woman who had recovered from COVID-19.

The V gene is TRBV7-9, the J gene TRBJ1-1; possibly TRBD1 for D (6 bases). CDR3 length equals 14 residues. Germline V gives CDR1 SEHNR, CDR2 FQNEAQ (reference sequence). Trimming left V 2 bases short and J 6 bases short, with 13 bases between. CDR3 sequence reads: CASSLNTGSSEAFF. In DNA form, the CDR3 reads TGTGCCAGCAGCTTAAATACAGGGAGCTCTGAAGCTTTCTTT. The variable domain in full, completed from reference TRBV7-9 and TRBJ1-1, reads DTGVSQNPRHKITKRGQNVTFRCDPISEHNRLYWYRQTLGQGPEFLTYFQNEAQLEKSRLLSDRFSAERPKGSFSTLEIQRTEQGDSAMYLCASSLNTGSSEAFFGQGTRLTVV.

This CDR3 reads CASSFGTLGTEAFF. In DNA form, the CDR3 reads TGTGCCAGCAGTTTTGGGACTCTGGGCACTGAAGCTTTCTTT. The rearrangement joins TRBV28 to TRBJ1-1; TRBD1 might be the D (5 bases). Germline CDR1 MDHEN, CDR2 SYDVKM. V was clipped by 3 bases and J by 4 bases, with 12 bases between them. There are 14 residues in the CDR3.

This clone was detected only once. V gene TRBV10-3 combines with J gene TRBJ1-1; D possibly corresponds to TRBD1 (5 bases). Germline lookup yields CDR1 ENHRY and CDR2 SYGVKD. The CDR3 spans 13 residues. With 3 bases removed from V and 3 bases from J, the gap between germline ends came to 8 bases. CDR3 in DNA: TGTGCCATCAGTGACGGGGGGGACACTGAAGCTTTCTTT. This sequence encodes CAISDGGDTEAFF.

The J gene is TRBJ1-5, the V gene TRBV20-1; no clear D gene. Germline V gene sequence: CDR1 DFQATT, CDR2 SNEGSKA (reference sequence). The CDR3 covers 16 residues. Deletions cut 3 bases from V and 0 bases from J, with 15 bases between. This CDR3 is CSASGREPSSNQPQHF. The CDR3 region has the DNA TGCAGTGCTAGTGGTCGGGAGCCGAGTAGCAATCAGCCCCAGCATTTT.

V and J are TRBV9 and TRBJ1-5; D call uncertain. V was pared by 1 base and J by 7 bases, with 15 bases between. Germline V lookup: CDR1 SGDLS, CDR2 YYNGEE. The CDR3 runs 15 residues. CDR3 in amino acids: CASSVSPGREQPQHF. CDR3 nucleotides: TGTGCCAGCAGCGTAAGTCCCGGGAGGGAACAGCCCCAGCATTTT.

Here the CDR3 DNA reads TGTGCCTGGGCCTGGGACAGGGAAGTTGGCGAGCAGTACTTC. This encodes CAWAWDREVGEQYF. This chain connects TRBV30 to TRBJ2-7; 9 bases map to TRBD1. Trimming at V came to 5 bases and at J to 6 bases, leaving 11 bases not matched to a gene. The CDR3 is 14 residues long. Germline loops: CDR1 GTSNPN, CDR2 SVGIG (reference sequence). Based on the CDR3 plus reference TRBV30 and TRBJ2-7, the full variable domain is SQTIHQWPATLVQPVGSPLSLECTVEGTSNPNLYWYRQAAGRGLQLLFYSVGIGQISSEVPQNLSASRPQDRQFILSSKKLLLSDSGFYLCAWAWDREVGEQYFGPGTRLTVT.

The rearrangement joins TRBV24-1 to TRBJ1-2, with 7 positions matching TRBD1. This CDR3 has 15 amino acids. The trim removed 5 bases at V and 4 bases at J, leaving 9 bases unmatched. Germline assignment: CDR1 KGHDR and CDR2 SFDVKD. CDR3 bases: TGTGCCACCAGTGGGGACAGTGGGTTTGGCTATGGCTACACCTTC. Protein sequence: CATSGDSGFGYGYTF.

The chain links TRBV7-9 to TRBJ2-2, with TRBD1 matching 8 bases. From germline, CDR1 is SEHNR and CDR2 FQNEAQ (reference sequence). This CDR3 has 14 residues. Trimming took 4 bases from V and 6 from J; bases not matched to a gene: 4. The CDR3 DNA follows: TGTGCCAGCAGCTCGGACAGGGACGCCGGGGAGCTGTTTTTT. Its translation is CASSSDRDAGELFF.

The CDR3 coding sequence is TGCGCCAGCAGCTTGGATCCCGCAGGATCGACCTACGAGCAGTACTTC. Its protein product is CASSLDPAGSTYEQYF. The gene calls are TRBV5-1 and TRBJ2-7; no firm D call. The CDR3 has 16 amino acids. V was trimmed by 0 bases and J by 2 bases, leaving 15 bases between them. CDR1 is SGHRS and CDR2 is YFSETQ in the germline V gene.

The rearrangement joins TRBV5-1 to TRBJ2-5; 15 positions match TRBD2. J gave up 4 bases and V 3 bases, and 1 base lay outside the gene matches. Germline V CDR1 and CDR2: SGHRS, YFSETQ. The CDR3 runs 15 residues. The CDR3: CASSWGLAGGETQYF. CDR3 nucleotide sequence: TGCGCCAGCAGCTGGGGACTAGCGGGAGGAGAGACCCAGTACTTC.

V is TRBV30 and J is TRBJ1-2; D not certain. Germline assignment: CDR1 GTSNPN and CDR2 SVGIG (reference sequence). V lost 2 bases, J lost 4 bases, and 11 bases lay in between. CDR3 size: 13 residues. The CDR3 protein is CAWSRTRPYGYTF. In DNA, the CDR3 is TGTGCCTGGAGTCGCACCAGGCCCTATGGCTACACCTTC.

The chain employs TRBV28 and TRBJ2-3; 11 bases are a match to TRBD2. Germline V gene lookup returns CDR1 MDHEN and CDR2 SYDVKM. There are 17 residues in the CDR3. V gave up 6 bases and J gave up 0 bases; unmatched junction bases: 8. This chain's CDR3 is CASRSAGLADSTDTQYF. The CDR3 DNA reads TGTGCCAGCAGGTCCGCGGGACTAGCGGATAGCACAGATACGCAGTATTTT.

V usage is TRBV13 and J usage is TRBJ1-1, with TRBD1 matching over 11 bases. J gave up 7 bases and V 5 bases, and 9 bases lay outside the gene matches. The V gene's germline CDR1 is PRHDT and CDR2 FYEKMQ (reference sequence). CDR3 length equals 15 residues. The CDR3 is CASSMQDRGLGEAFF. The CDR3, as DNA: TGTGCCAGCAGCATGCAGGACAGGGGGCTTGGTGAAGCTTTCTTT.

The V and J genes are TRBV4-1 and TRBJ1-1; possible D gene TRBD1, 5 bases. CDR1 is MGHRA and CDR2 is YSYEKL in the germline V gene. There are 11 residues in the CDR3. V was shortened by 6 bases and J by 6 bases, with 8 bases between the two germline ends. CDR3 in amino acids: CASRETAEAFF. CDR3 sequence (DNA): TGCGCCAGCAGAGAGACAGCTGAAGCTTTCTTT.

The rearrangement links TRBV27 to TRBJ2-2, with D possibly matching TRBD1 (6 bases). The V end lost 5 bases, the J end lost 7 bases, and 8 bases lay between the germline ends. Germline V gene sequence: CDR1 MNHEY, CDR2 SMNVEV (reference sequence). The CDR3 covers 12 residues. Here the CDR3 DNA reads TGTGCCAGCAGTAAAGGGGGCGGGGAGCTGTTTTTT. This gives the protein CASSKGGGELFF.

This clone appeared a single time. The chain has TRBV9 and TRBJ2-1; 7 bases match TRBD1. The CDR3 runs to 15 residues. The junction had 7 bases not matched to a gene; V was cut back by 0 bases and J by 7 bases. CDR1 SGDLS and CDR2 YYNGEE come from the germline V gene. The CDR3 DNA follows: TGTGCCAGCAGCGTAGCCCCCGCGACAGGGAATGAGCAGTTCTTC. Amino acid sequence: CASSVAPATGNEQFF.

V and J are TRBV7-3 and TRBJ2-3, with D possibly matching TRBD2 (6 bases). The CDR3 covers 13 residues. V lost 2 bases to trimming and J lost 4 bases, with 7 bases between them. From germline, CDR1 is SGHTA and CDR2 FQGTGA. Here the CDR3 reads CASSLERADTQYF. CDR3 in DNA: TGTGCCAGCAGCTTAGAGCGGGCAGATACGCAGTATTTT.

This chain uses TRBV5-4 with TRBJ1-2; 7 nucleotides agree with TRBD1. The CDR3 is 13 residues long. Trimming took 4 bases from V and 8 from J; bases not matched to a gene: 8. CDR1 is SGHNT, CDR2 YYREEE, per germline (reference sequence). The CDR3 DNA reads as TGTGCCAGCAGCCTGGGACAGTCAACGGGCTACACCTTC. This encodes CASSLGQSTGYTF. The full variable domain, its missing parts supplied by reference TRBV5-4 and TRBJ1-2, is ETGVTQSPTHLIKTRGQQVTLRCSSQSGHNTVSWYQQALGQGPQFIFQYYREEENGRGNFPPRFSGLQFPNYSSELNVNALELDDSALYLCASSLGQSTGYTFGSGTRLTVV.

The J gene is TRBJ2-3, the V gene TRBV11-3, with a tentative D call TRBD1 (5 bases). Germline-derived CDR1 and CDR2 are SGHNT and YENEEA. This CDR3 is 13 amino acids long. The V end was cut by 4 bases, the J end by 3 bases, with 8 bases between. The CDR3 protein is CASSSRVTDTQYF. CDR3 nucleotides: TGTGCCAGCAGCTCCAGGGTAACAGATACGCAGTATTTT.

V usage is TRBV2 and J usage is TRBJ1-5; D is undetermined. This CDR3 has 16 amino acids. Germline CDR1 SNHLY, CDR2 FYNNEI. The germline V and J ends were trimmed by 3 bases and 3 bases, with 15 bases remaining between them. The CDR3 sequence is CASSDPDFGHNQPQHF. The CDR3 nucleotides are TGTGCCAGCAGTGATCCTGACTTCGGCCACAATCAGCCCCAGCATTTT.

The V call is TRBV18, the J call TRBJ2-7; a weak D match, TRBD2 (5 bases). This CDR3 has 13 amino acids. CDR1 is KGHSH, CDR2 LQKENI, per germline. V was shortened by 2 bases and J by 7 bases, with 12 bases between the two germline ends. The CDR3 region is CASSPTAPGEQYF. The CDR3 region has the DNA TGTGCCAGCTCACCAACGGCCCCGGGGGAGCAGTACTTC.

The chain has TRBV6-1 and TRBJ1-2, with TRBD1 matching 8 bases. The germline V gene encodes CDR1 MNHNS and CDR2 SASEGT. This CDR3 comprises 17 residues. V trimming: 3 bases; J trimming: 4 bases; junction bases outside the gene matches: 13. CDR3 in DNA: TGTGCCAGCAGTGATCCGGGGACAGGAAAAGCGGGCTATGGCTACACCTTC. Protein: CASSDPGTGKAGYGYTF.

The rearrangement links TRBV7-2 to TRBJ2-1, with 10 bases aligning to TRBD1. Germline V lookup: CDR1 SGHTA, CDR2 FQGNSA. The ends lost 8 bases at V and 8 bases at J; junction bases unmatched: 12. CDR3 length equals 15 residues. Here the CDR3 reads CASVERQGAQDEQFF. In DNA, the CDR3 is TGTGCCAGCGTCGAACGACAGGGGGCGCAGGATGAGCAGTTCTTC.

V usage is TRBV3-1 (or the pseudogene TRBV3-2) and J usage is TRBJ2-5; D is perhaps TRBD2 (6 bases). The CDR3 runs to 15 residues. From germline, CDR1 is LGHDT and CDR2 YNNKEL (reference sequence). Trimming took off 0 bases at V and 0 bases at J, with 8 bases between the two ends. The CDR3 sequence: CASSQEGRYQETQYF. The CDR3 region has the DNA TGTGCCAGCAGCCAAGAGGGGAGGTACCAAGAGACCCAGTACTTC.

This rearrangement joins TRBV19 to TRBJ1-2; D remains ambiguous. Germline V gives CDR1 LNHDA, CDR2 SQIVND (reference sequence). This CDR3 is built from 18 residues. Trimming took off 6 bases at V and 3 bases at J, with 26 bases between the two ends. Written as DNA, the CDR3 is TGTGCCAGTAGGATATACCCCCCGGGCCTGCCCGGGGACTATGGCTACACCTTC. As protein: CASRIYPPGLPGDYGYTF.

The CDR3 spells CASSEIREVWDTEAFF. CDR3 DNA sequence: TGTGCCAGCAGTGAGATCAGGGAGGTGTGGGACACTGAAGCTTTCTTT. The chain carries TRBV28 and TRBJ1-1; D perhaps matches TRBD1 (5 bases). Trimming cost V 5 bases and J 3 bases, with 19 bases left between them. The CDR3 contains 16 residues. Germline V lookup: CDR1 MDHEN, CDR2 SYDVKM. Variable domain in full (rest from reference TRBV28 and TRBJ1-1): DVKVTQSSRYLVKRTGEKVFLECVQDMDHENMFWYRQDPGLGLRLIYFSYDVKMKEKGDIPEGYSVSREKKERFSLILESASTNQTSMYLCASSEIREVWDTEAFFGQGTRLTVV.

The J gene is TRBJ2-1, the V gene TRBV28, with D tentatively TRBD2 (5 bases). V lost 7 bases and J lost 4, with 14 bases in between. Germline CDR1 and CDR2: MDHEN and SYDVKM. This CDR3 region has 14 residues. The CDR3 DNA reads TGTGCCAGCAAGGATGCAGGACTGTACAATGAGCAGTTCTTC. Protein product: CASKDAGLYNEQFF.